The T cell receptor (beta chain) described here comes from a study of blood T cell repertoires in COVID-19. Study details: Samples representing acute and convalescent COVID-19 were sourced from the United States, Italy and Spain.

Original data processing: Scientists estimated how many nucleated cells there were by amplifying reference gene primers. The protocol was immunoSEQ multiplex PCR, while the TCRdb copy is restricted to in-frame clones and leaves out a portion. That table supplies the V and J calls and clone size; D and trimming were determined from the DNA. The data hold roughly 290,000 clones, with more than 70% observed a single time. CDR3 length equals 14 residues. Germline V lookup: CDR1 MNHEY, CDR2 SMNVEV (reference sequence). V lost 5 bases, J lost 4 bases, and 13 bases lay in between. The rearrangement joins TRBV27 to TRBJ2-3; D is perhaps TRBD2 (6 bases). The sequenced material came from peripheral blood. This TCR derives from a woman aged 45 to 65 who had recovered from COVID-19. The CDR3 protein is CASSSGSYADTQYF. The CDR3, as DNA: TGTGCCAGCAGTAGCGGGTCTTACGCAGATACGCAGTATTTT.